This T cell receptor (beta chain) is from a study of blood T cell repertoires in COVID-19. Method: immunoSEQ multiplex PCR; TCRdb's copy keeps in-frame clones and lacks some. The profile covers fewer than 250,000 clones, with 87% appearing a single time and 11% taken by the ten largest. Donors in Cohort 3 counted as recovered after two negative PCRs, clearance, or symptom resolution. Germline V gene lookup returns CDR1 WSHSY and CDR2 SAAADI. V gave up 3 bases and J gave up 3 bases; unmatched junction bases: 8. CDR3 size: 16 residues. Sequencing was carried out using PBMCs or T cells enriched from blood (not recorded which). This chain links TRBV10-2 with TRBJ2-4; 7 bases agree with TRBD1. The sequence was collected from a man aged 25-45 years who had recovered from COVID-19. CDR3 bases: TGCGCCAGCAGTGAAGAGACAGGGCTCGGCAAAAACATTCAGTACTTC. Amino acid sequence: CASSEETGLGKNIQYF.